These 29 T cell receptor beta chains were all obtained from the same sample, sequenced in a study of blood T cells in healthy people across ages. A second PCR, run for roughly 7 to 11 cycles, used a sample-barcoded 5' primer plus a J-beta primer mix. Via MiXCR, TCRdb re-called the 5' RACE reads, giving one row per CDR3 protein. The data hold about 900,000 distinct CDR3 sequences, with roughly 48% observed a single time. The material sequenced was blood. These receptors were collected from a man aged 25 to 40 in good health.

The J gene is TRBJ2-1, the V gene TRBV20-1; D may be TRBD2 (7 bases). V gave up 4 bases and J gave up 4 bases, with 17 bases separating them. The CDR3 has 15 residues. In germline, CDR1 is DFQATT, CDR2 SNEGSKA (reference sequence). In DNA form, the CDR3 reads TGCAGTGCTAAAACGAGGGGGGGGATATACAATGAGCAGTTCTTC. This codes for CSAKTRGGIYNEQFF.

CDR3 nucleotide sequence: TGTGCCAGCAGCTTAAGTGGGCGGGGGGTAAGAGGAGATACGCAGTATTTT. This codes for CASSLSGRGVRGDTQYF. The gene calls are TRBV7-2 and TRBJ2-3, with TRBD2 identical over 8 bases. Germline CDR1 SGHTA, CDR2 FQGNSA. Unmatched junction bases numbered 12, after V lost 2 bases and J lost 5 bases. The CDR3 sequence is 17 residues long.

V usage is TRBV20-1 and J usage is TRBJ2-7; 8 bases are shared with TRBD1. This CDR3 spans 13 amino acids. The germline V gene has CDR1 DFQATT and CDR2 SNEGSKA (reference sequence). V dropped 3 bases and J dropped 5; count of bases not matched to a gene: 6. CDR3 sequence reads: CSARATGEDEQYF. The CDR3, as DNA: TGCAGTGCTAGGGCGACAGGGGAGGACGAGCAGTACTTC.

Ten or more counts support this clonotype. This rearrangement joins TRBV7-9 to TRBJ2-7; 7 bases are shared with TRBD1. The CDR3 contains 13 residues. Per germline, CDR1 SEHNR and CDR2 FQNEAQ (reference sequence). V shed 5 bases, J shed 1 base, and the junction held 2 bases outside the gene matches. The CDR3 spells CASSADRSYEQYF. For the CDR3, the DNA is TGTGCCAGCAGCGCGGACAGGTCCTACGAGCAGTACTTC.

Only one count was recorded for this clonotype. CDR3 DNA sequence: TGTGCCAGCAGCCAAGAGGGAAAACTGTTTTTT. Translated, it gives CASSQEGKLFF. V usage is TRBV4-2 and J usage is TRBJ1-4, with no clear D. V was cut by 0 bases and J by 10 bases, with 3 bases left in between. The CDR3 loop spans 11 amino acids. The V gene's germline CDR1 is LGHNA and CDR2 YNFKEQ.

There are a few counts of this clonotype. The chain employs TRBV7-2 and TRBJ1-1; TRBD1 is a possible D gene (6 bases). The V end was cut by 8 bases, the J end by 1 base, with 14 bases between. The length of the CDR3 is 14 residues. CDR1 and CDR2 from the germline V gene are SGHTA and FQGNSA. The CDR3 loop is CASRRTASNTEAFF. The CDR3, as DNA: TGTGCCAGCCGACGGACAGCCTCGAACACTGAAGCTTTCTTT.

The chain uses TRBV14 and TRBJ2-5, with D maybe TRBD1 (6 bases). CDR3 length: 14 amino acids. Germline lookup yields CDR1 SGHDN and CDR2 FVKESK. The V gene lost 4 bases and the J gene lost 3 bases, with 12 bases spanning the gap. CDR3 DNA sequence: TGTGCCAGCAGCCGTAAGGGGACAAAAGAGACCCAGTACTTC. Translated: CASSRKGTKETQYF.

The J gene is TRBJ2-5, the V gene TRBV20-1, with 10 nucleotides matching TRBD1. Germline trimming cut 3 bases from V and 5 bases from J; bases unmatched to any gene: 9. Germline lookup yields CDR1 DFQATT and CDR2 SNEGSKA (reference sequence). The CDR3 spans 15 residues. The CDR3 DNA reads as TGCAGTGCTAGTACAGTTGGGACAGGGGACGAGACCCAGTACTTC. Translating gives CSASTVGTGDETQYF.

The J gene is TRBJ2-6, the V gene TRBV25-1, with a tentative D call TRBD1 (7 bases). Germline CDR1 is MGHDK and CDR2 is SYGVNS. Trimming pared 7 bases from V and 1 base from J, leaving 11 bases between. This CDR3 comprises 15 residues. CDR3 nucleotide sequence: TGTGCCAGCACAGGGGGAGGTTCTGGGGCCAACGTCCTGACTTTC. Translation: CASTGGGSGANVLTF.

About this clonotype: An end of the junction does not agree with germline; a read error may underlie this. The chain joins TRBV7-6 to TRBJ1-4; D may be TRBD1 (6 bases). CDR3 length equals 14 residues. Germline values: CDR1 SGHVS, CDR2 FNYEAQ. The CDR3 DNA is TGTGCCAGCAGCTTAGGGGGGCGCAATGAAAGACTGTTTTTT. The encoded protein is CASSLGGRNERLFF.

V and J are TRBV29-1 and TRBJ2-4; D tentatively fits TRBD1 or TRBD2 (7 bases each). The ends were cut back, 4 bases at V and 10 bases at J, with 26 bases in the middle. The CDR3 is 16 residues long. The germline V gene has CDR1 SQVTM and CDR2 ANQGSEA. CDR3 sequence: CSVALRRGGSVWIQYF. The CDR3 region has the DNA TGCAGCGTTGCACTCCGCAGGGGGGGTTCAGTATGGATTCAGTACTTC.

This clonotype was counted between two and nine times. The CDR3 reads CAISSGQGARDTEAFF. In DNA, the CDR3 is TGTGCCATCAGCTCGGGACAGGGGGCACGGGACACTGAAGCTTTCTTT. The chain combines TRBV10-3 with TRBJ1-1; the match to TRBD1 covers 12 bases. In germline, CDR1 is ENHRY, CDR2 SYGVKD. This CDR3 has 16 amino acids. Trimming cost V 6 bases and J 3 bases; bases outside gene matches: 8.

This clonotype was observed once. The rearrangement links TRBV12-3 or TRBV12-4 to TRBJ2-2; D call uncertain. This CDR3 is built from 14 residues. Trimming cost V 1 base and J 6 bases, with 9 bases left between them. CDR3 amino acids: CASSLDRRAGELFF. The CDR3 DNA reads TGTGCCAGCAGTTTAGACCGTAGGGCCGGGGAGCTGTTTTTT.

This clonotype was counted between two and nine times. CDR3 sequence reads: CASSLASGTVSYEQYF. DNA for the CDR3: TGTGCCAGCAGCTTAGCTTCCGGGACAGTATCCTACGAGCAGTACTTC. V is TRBV7-2 and J is TRBJ2-7; 7 bases map to TRBD1. CDR3 size: 16 residues. Per germline, CDR1 SGHTA and CDR2 FQGNSA. Losses at the gene ends were 0 bases for V and 1 base for J; bases not matched to a gene: 6.

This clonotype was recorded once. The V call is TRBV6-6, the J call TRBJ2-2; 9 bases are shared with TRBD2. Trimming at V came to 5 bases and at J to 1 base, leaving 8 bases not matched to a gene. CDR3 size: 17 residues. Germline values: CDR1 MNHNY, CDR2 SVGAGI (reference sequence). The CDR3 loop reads CASSPLSGGWNTGELFF. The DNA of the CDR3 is TGTGCCAGCAGTCCCCTCAGCGGGGGGTGGAACACCGGGGAGCTGTTTTTT.

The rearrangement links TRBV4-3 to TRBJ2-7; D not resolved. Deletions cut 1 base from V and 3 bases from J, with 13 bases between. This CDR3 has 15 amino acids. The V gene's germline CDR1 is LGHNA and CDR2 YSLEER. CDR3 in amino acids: CASSQAPAGDYEQYF. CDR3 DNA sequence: TGCGCCAGCAGCCAAGCCCCGGCTGGGGACTACGAGCAGTACTTC.

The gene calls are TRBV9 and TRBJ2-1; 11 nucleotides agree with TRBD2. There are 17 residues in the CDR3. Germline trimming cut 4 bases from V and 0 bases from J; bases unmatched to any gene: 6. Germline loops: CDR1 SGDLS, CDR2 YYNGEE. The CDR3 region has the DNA TGTGCCAGCAGCCCTGCTAGCGGGGGGAGCTCCTACAATGAGCAGTTCTTC. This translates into CASSPASGGSSYNEQFF.

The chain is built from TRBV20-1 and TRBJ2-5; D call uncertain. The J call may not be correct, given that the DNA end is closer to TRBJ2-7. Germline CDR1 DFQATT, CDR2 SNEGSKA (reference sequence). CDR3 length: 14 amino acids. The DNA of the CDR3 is TGCAGTGCTAGAGCGGTCTTCAGCTCCTACGAGCAGTACTTC. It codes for CSARAVFSSYEQYF.

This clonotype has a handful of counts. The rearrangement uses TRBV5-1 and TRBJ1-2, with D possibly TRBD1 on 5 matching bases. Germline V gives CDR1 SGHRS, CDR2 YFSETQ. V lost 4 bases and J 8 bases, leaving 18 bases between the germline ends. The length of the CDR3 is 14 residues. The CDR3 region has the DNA TGCGCCAGCAGCCCCAGGGATCAAGGATTCGGCTACACCTTC. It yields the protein CASSPRDQGFGYTF.

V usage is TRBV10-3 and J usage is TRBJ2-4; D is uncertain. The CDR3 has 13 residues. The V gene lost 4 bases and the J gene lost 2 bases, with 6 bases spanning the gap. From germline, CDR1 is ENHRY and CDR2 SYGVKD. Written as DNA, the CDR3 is TGTGCCATCAGTGCGACAACCAAAAACATTCAGTACTTC. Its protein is CAISATTKNIQYF.

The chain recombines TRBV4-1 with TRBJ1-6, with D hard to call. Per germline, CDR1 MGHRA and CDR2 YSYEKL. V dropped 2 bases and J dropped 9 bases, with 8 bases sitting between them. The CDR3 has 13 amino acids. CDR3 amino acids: CASSQTTSSPLHF. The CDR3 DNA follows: TGCGCCAGCAGCCAAACGACAAGTTCACCCCTCCACTTT.

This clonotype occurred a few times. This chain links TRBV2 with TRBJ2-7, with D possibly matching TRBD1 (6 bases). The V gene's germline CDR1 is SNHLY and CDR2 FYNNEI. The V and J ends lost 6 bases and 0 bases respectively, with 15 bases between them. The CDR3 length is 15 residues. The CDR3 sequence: CASSADRPSSYEQYF. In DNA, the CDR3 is TGTGCCAGCAGCGCCGACAGGCCGAGCTCCTACGAGCAGTACTTC.

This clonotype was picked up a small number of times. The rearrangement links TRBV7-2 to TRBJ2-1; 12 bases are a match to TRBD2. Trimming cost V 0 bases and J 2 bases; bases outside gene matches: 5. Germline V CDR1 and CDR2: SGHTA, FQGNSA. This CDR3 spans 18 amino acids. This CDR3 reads CASSLASASGGAYNEQFF. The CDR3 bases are TGTGCCAGCAGCTTAGCGTCAGCTAGCGGGGGGGCCTACAATGAGCAGTTCTTC.

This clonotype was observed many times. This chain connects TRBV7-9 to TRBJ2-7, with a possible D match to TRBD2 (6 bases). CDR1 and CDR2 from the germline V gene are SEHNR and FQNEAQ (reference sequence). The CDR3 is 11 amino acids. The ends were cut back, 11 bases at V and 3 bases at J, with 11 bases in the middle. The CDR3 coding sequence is TGTGCCGTCCTGGGGGGCTACGAGCAGTACTTC. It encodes CAVLGGYEQYF.

The CDR3 here is CASSSPQMNTEAFF. Here the CDR3 DNA reads TGTGCCAGCAGTTCCCCTCAAATGAACACTGAAGCTTTCTTT. J is TRBJ1-1 and V is TRBV6-6, with D uncertain. CDR1 and CDR2 from the germline V gene are MNHNY and SVGAGI (reference sequence). Trimming removed 4 bases from V and 0 bases from J, with 9 bases in between. The CDR3 is 14 residues long.

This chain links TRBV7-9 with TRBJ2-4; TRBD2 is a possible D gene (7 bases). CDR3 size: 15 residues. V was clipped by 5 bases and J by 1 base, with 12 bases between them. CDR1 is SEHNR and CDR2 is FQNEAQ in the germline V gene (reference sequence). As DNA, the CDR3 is TGTGCCAGCAGCCAGGCGGGGGCGGCCAAAAACATTCAGTACTTC. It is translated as CASSQAGAAKNIQYF. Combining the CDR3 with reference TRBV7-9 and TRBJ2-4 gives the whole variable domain DTGVSQNPRHKITKRGQNVTFRCDPISEHNRLYWYRQTLGQGPEFLTYFQNEAQLEKSRLLSDRFSAERPKGSFSTLEIQRTEQGDSAMYLCASSQAGAAKNIQYFGAGTRLSVL.

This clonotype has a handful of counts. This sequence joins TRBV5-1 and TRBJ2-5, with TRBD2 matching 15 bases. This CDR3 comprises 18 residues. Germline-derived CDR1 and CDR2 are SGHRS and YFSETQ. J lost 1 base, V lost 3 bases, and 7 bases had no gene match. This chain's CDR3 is CASSSTPGLAGGQETQYF. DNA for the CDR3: TGCGCCAGCAGCTCCACCCCGGGACTAGCGGGGGGCCAAGAGACCCAGTACTTC.

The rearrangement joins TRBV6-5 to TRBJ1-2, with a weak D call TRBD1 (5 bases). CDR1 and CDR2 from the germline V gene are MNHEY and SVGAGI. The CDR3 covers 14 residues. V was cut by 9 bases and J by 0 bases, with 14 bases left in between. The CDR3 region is CARPRGSPNYGYTF. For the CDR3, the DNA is TGTGCCAGGCCAAGGGGCAGCCCTAACTATGGCTACACCTTC.

The CDR3 coding sequence is TGTGCCAGCAGAGAGCGGGGTACAAAATACAATGAGCAGTTCTTC. It encodes CASRERGTKYNEQFF. This chain uses TRBV28 with TRBJ2-1; TRBD2 aligns across 7 bases. The V gene's germline CDR1 is MDHEN and CDR2 SYDVKM. V lost 6 bases to trimming and J lost 4 bases; unmatched junction nucleotides: 9. This CDR3 has 15 amino acids.